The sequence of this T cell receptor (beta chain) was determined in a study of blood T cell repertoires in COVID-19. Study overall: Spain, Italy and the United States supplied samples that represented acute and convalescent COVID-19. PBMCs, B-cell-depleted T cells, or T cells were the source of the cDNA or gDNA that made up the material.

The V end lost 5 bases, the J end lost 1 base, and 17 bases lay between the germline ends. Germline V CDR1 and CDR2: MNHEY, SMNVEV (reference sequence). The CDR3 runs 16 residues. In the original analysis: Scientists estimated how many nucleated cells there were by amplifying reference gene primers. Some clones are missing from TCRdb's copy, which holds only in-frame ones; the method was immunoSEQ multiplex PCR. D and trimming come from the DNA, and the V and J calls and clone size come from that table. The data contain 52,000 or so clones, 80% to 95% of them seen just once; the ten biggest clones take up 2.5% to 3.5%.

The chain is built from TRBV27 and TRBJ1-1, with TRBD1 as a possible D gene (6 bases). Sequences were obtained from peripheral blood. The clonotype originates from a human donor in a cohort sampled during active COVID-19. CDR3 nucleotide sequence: TGTGCCAGCAGTCAAGGAGACAGGCTACGGAACACTGAAGCTTTCTTT. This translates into CASSQGDRLRNTEAFF.